The 4 T cell receptor beta chains given below trace back to one sample, sequenced in a study of blood T cell repertoires in COVID-19. Sequenced by immunoSEQ multiplex PCR; TCRdb stores in-frame clones only, minus some. The repertoire holds fewer than 250,000 clones, around 90% seen once, with roughly 16% in the top ten. Material: PBMCs or T cells enriched from blood (not recorded which). These receptors all come from a man between 25 and 39 years old who had been exposed to COVID-19.

This chain uses TRBV30 with TRBJ2-3; TRBD2 aligns across 8 bases. The CDR3 totals 17 residues. The trim removed 0 bases at V and 0 bases at J, leaving 8 bases unmatched. The germline V gene encodes CDR1 GTSNPN and CDR2 SVGIG (reference sequence). This CDR3 reads CAWSVPRAGASTDTQYF. Here the CDR3 DNA reads TGTGCCTGGAGTGTACCTCGAGCGGGGGCTAGCACAGATACGCAGTATTTT.

The rearrangement uses TRBV11-2 and TRBJ1-3; D perhaps matches TRBD1 (5 bases). The CDR3 is 15 residues long. Germline-derived CDR1 and CDR2 are SGHAT and FQNNGV. V lost 0 bases, J lost 1 base, and 7 bases lay in between. The CDR3 DNA sequence: TGTGCCAGCAGCTTAGAAGGGGCTTCTGGAAACACCATATATTTT. This sequence encodes CASSLEGASGNTIYF.

This chain uses TRBV11-3 with TRBJ2-3; TRBD2 is a possible D gene (5 bases). V lost 1 base to trimming and J lost 6 bases, with 11 bases between them. The germline V gene has CDR1 SGHNT and CDR2 YENEEA. The CDR3 contains 14 residues. In DNA form, the CDR3 reads TGTGCCAGCAGCTTAGGGACTGCGCTGGATACGCAGTATTTT. It codes for CASSLGTALDTQYF.

The chain couples TRBV7-6 to TRBJ2-4; TRBD2 matches at 7 bases. The CDR3 extends over 21 amino acids. After removal of 0 bases from V and 0 bases from J, the junction contained 17 bases not matched to a gene. Germline CDR1 SGHVS, CDR2 FNYEAQ. This CDR3 reads CASSLARTTSPRPLAKNIQYF. The CDR3 DNA is TGTGCCAGCAGCTTAGCCCGAACGACTAGCCCTCGCCCCTTAGCCAAAAACATTCAGTACTTC.